This T cell receptor (beta chain) was recorded in a study of shared clonotypes between healthy human individuals (dated by TCRdb to the early 2020s). As for the study more broadly: A few men and two women, aged 18 to 49 years, made up the cohort. For each donor, CD4 naive and CD4 memory were each given three plates, CD8 naive was given two plates, and CD8 memory was given one plate. To estimate repertoire size and how much clonotypes are shared between individuals, the study performed deep sequencing of blood TCR repertoires from about 5 healthy adults. Libraries were prepared and TCR repertoires were sequenced by different laboratories using diverse techniques, in order to increase sequencing depth and limit assay-specific biases. Per donor, leukapheresis produced somewhere between about 0.94 and 9.5 billion PBMCs. General study outcomes and caveats: The genetic and exposure-history diversity represented was limited by the small number of donors. Sharing across several donors was observed for approximately 4.6% of naive CD4, less than 4% of naive CD8, around 2.5% of memory CD4, and over 0.3% of memory CD8 clonotypes. Compared with non-shared clonotypes, the clonotypes found in all four sorted-subset donors had higher generation probabilities. Sampling was restricted to blood, and TCR repertoires in tissue are likely to differ from TCR repertoires in blood. Rarefaction of sorted-subset datasets indicated incomplete sequencing despite the large sequencing depth. Naive subsets generally had larger estimated clonotype richness than memory subsets. Pairwise subsampling led to the expectation that sequencing depth would affect the degree of clonotype sharing among donors.

Using the deep immunoSEQ assay, multiplex PCR amplified TCR CDR3 regions from genomic DNA. Genomic DNA extracted from each cell subset was distributed evenly over all wells of several immunoSEQ 96-well plates, and each plate served as one replicate. For sorted subsets, each replicate PCR was loaded with around 220 ng genomic DNA, equivalent to 30,000 to 35,000 T cell genomes. Purified libraries were quantified with a Qubit 3.0 fluorometer, sized on a Bioanalyzer 2100, and re-quantified with the KAPA Library Quantification kit. Each immunoSEQ 96-well plate was sequenced on its own single-read 150-cycle Illumina NextSeq 550 flow cell. Per the authors' processing: Because the immunoSEQ output held only junctional sequences and lacked quality scores, the filtering could not match the filtering applied to full-length reads. Sequences were annotated with PyIR, a Python wrapper for IgBLAST v1.9, and V/J genes and CDR3 were assigned using IMGT germline references. Any read was removed if the V/J assignment was weak (E-value above 1e-6), the CDR3 was missing, or the read contained stop codons, out-of-frame junctions, or ambiguous translated residues. V3J clonotypes were defined as sequences sharing an identical inferred V gene, J gene, and CDR3 amino acid sequence. To compute the percentage overlap between repertoires, the number of shared unique clonotypes was divided by the size of the smaller repertoire. Repertoire richness was assessed with RTK rarefaction, the Chao1 estimator, and Recon v2.1 estimates of unobserved clonotypes. OLGA was used to compute generation probabilities for all TCRbeta clonotypes that the gDNA method yielded from a handful of donors. In its TCRdb copy, this immuneACCESS table keeps in-frame sequences only and misses some clones. Where compared with another copy, unresolved V genes explain less than half of these, and the others have no known cause. V and J calls and clone size follow that table, whereas D and trimming were derived from the DNA. This sample comprises roughly 650,000 clones, approximately 96% of them detected only once. The ten largest account for roughly 0.12% of the sample.

CD8 naive samples consisted of CD45RO-negative cells that were positively selected for CCR7, yielding a CD45RA+CCR7+ population without TemRA cells. Donors were healthy HIV-negative adults with no recently reported acute infections or vaccinations. Every donor was a Caucasian adult residing in Nashville, Tennessee, USA. After blood collection by leukapheresis, PBMCs were isolated using Ficoll-Histopaque density gradient centrifugation and then cryopreserved in the vapor phase of liquid nitrogen. Analytical flow cytometry was used to check the purity and quantity of each magnetically sorted T cell population. Genomic DNA was isolated from each sorted fraction and quantified by UV absorbance on a Nanodrop 2000c. The CDR3 measures 13 amino acids from cysteine to phenylalanine. Here the CDR3 DNA is all that survives: 39 bases in frame from base 1. V gives up 2 bases and J gives up 7 bases, and the segment between their germline ends measures 12 bases. CDR1 and CDR2 are drawn from the germline V gene (reference sequence): LNHDA, SQIVND.

Turning to this clone: Its antigen has not been determined. Qualities for individual bases were not recorded, and no much larger clone is one base off.

This receptor was obtained from a woman younger than 45 in good health. Sequencing was carried out using naive CD8+ T cells sorted from blood. What the cell subset or site label conveys for this sample: CD45RA+CCR7+. The sequence joins TRBV19 to TRBJ2-7; TRBD2 might be the D gene, on 6 matching bases. The CDR3 reads as follows: CASSISSAGEQYF. The sequenced DNA is TGTGCCAGTAGTATAAGTAGTGCGGGAGAGCAGTACTTC.